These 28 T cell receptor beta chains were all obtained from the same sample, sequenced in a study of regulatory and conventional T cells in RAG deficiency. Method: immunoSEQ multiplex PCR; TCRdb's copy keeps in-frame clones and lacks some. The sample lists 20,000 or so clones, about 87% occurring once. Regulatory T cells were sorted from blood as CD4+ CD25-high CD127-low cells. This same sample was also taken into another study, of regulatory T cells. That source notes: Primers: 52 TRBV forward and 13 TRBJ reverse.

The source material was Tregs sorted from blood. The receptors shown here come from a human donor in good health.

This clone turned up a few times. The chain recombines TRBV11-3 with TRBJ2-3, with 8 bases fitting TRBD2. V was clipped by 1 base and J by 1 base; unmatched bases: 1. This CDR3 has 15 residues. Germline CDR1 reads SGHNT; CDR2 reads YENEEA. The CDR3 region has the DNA TGTGCCAGCAGCTTAGGAGCGGGGGGCACAGATACGCAGTATTTT. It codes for CASSLGAGGTDTQYF.

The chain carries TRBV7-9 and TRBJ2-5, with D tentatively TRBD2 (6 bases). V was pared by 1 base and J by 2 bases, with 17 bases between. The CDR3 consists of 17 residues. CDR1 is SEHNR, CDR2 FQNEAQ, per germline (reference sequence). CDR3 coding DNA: TGTGCCAGCAGCTTAGTTGGACTATCCTTAGCTCAAGAGACCCAGTACTTC. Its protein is CASSLVGLSLAQETQYF. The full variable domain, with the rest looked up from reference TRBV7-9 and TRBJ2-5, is DTGVSQNPRHKITKRGQNVTFRCDPISEHNRLYWYRQTLGQGPEFLTYFQNEAQLEKSRLLSDRFSAERPKGSFSTLEIQRTEQGDSAMYLCASSLVGLSLAQETQYFGPGTRLLVL.

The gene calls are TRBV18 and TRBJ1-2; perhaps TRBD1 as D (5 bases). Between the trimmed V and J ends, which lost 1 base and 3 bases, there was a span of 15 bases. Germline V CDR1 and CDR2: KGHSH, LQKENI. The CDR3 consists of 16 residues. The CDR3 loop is CASSPLQGAWDYGYTF. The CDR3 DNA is TGTGCCAGCTCACCACTTCAAGGGGCATGGGACTATGGCTACACCTTC.

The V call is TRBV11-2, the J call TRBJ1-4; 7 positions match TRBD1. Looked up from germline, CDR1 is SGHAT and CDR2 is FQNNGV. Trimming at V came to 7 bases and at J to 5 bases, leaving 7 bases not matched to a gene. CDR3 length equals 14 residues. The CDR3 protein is CASKRQGANEKLFF. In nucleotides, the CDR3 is TGTGCCAGCAAGAGACAGGGAGCGAATGAAAAACTGTTTTTT.

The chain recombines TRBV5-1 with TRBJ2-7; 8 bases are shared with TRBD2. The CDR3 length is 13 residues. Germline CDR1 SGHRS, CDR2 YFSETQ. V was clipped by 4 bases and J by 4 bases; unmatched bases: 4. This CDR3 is CASSPTGGYEQYF. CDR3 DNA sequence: TGCGCCAGCAGCCCAACGGGGGGGTACGAGCAGTACTTC.

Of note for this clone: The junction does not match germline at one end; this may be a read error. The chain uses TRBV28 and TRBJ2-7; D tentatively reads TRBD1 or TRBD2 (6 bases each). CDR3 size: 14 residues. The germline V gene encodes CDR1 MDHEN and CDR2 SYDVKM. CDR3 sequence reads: CASSLHGGSYEQDF. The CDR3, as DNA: TGTGCCAGCAGTTTGCACGGGGGCTCCTACGAGCAAGACTTC.

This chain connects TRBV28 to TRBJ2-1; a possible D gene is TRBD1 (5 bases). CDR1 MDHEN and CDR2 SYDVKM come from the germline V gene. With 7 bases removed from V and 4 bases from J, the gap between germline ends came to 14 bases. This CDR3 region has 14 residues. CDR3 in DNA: TGTGCCAGCATTAGGGGCCTGCATTACAATGAGCAGTTCTTC. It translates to CASIRGLHYNEQFF.

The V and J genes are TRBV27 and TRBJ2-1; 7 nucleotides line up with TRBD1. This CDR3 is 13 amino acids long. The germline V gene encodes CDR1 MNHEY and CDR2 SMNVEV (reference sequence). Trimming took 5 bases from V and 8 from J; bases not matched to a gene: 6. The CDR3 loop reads CASSRDRRYEQFF. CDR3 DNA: TGTGCCAGCAGTCGGGACAGACGATATGAGCAGTTCTTC.

The CDR3 protein is CASRGQGLYEQYF. In DNA, the CDR3 is TGTGCCAGTAGGGGACAGGGCCTCTACGAGCAGTACTTC. The chain recombines TRBV19 with TRBJ2-7; 9 nucleotides agree with TRBD1. From germline, CDR1 is LNHDA and CDR2 SQIVND (reference sequence). Trimming took 6 bases from V and 3 from J; bases not matched to a gene: 3. The CDR3 contains 13 residues.

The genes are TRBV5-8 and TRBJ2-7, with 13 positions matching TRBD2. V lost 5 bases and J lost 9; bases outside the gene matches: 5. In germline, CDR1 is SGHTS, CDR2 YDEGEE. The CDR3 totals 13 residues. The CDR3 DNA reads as TGTGCCAGCAGAGGACTAGCGGGAGTCGGGCAGTACTTC. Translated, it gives CASRGLAGVGQYF.

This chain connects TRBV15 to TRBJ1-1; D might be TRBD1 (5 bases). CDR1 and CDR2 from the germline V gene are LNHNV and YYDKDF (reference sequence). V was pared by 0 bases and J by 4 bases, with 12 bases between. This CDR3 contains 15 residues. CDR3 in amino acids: CATSRDLSGLTEAFF. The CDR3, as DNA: TGTGCCACCAGCAGAGATCTTTCGGGGCTCACTGAAGCTTTCTTT.

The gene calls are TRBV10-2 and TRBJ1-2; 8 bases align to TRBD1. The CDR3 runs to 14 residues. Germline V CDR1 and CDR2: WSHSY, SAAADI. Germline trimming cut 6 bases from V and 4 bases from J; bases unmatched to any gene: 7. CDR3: CASRPGTGGYGYTF. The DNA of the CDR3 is TGCGCCAGCAGGCCAGGGACAGGTGGCTATGGCTACACCTTC.

The CDR3 loop is CASSLEAGSVTHQETQYF. The CDR3, as DNA: TGTGCCAGCAGTTTAGAGGCAGGGTCTGTGACCCACCAAGAGACCCAGTACTTC. V usage is TRBV27 and J usage is TRBJ2-5; D is possibly TRBD1 (5 bases). The germline V gene has CDR1 MNHEY and CDR2 SMNVEV (reference sequence). The CDR3 runs 18 residues. V gave up 2 bases and J gave up 0 bases, with 19 bases separating them.

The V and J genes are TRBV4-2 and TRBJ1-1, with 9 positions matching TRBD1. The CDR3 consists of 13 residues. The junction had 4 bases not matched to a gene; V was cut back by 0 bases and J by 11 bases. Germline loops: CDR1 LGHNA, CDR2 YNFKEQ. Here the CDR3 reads CASSQERGTGAFF. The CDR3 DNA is TGTGCCAGCAGCCAAGAAAGGGGGACAGGGGCTTTCTTT.

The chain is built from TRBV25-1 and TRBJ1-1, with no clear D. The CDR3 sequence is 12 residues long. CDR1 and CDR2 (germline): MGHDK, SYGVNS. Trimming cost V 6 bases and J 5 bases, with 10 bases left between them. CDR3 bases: TGTGCCAGCAGGGGGTTCTTGACTGAAGCTTTCTTT. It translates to CASRGFLTEAFF.

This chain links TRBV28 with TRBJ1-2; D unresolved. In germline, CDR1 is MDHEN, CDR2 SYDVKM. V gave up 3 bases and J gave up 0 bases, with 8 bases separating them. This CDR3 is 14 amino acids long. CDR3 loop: CASSLWSANYGYTF. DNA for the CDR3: TGTGCCAGCAGTTTGTGGTCGGCTAACTATGGCTACACCTTC.

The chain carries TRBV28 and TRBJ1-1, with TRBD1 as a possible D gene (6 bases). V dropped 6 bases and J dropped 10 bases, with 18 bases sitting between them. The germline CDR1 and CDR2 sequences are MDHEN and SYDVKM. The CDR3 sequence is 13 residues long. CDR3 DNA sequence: TGTGCCAGCAGAGCCGGGGGGGCTAGGAGAGCTTTCTTT. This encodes CASRAGGARRAFF.

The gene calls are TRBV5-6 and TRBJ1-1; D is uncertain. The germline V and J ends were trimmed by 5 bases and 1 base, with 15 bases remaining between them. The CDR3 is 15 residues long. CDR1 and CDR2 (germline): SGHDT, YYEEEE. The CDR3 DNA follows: TGTGCCAGCAGACCTATCGGGAGACCGAACACTGAAGCTTTCTTT. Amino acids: CASRPIGRPNTEAFF.

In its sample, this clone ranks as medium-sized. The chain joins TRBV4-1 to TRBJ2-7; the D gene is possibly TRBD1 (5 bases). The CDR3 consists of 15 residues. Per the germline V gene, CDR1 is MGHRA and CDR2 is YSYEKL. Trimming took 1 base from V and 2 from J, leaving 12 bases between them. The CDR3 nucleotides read TGCGCCAGCAGCCAAGTTTCACAGGCAGCCTACGAGCAGTACTTC. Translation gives CASSQVSQAAYEQYF.

The DNA for the CDR3 is TGCAGCGTTTCGGGGACAGGGGGTGAGGAACTGTTTTTT. Protein: CSVSGTGGEELFF. J is TRBJ1-4 and V is TRBV29-1; 11 nucleotides match TRBD1. The length of the CDR3 is 13 residues. The ends lost 5 bases at V and 12 bases at J; junction bases unmatched: 8. Germline V lookup: CDR1 SQVTM, CDR2 ANQGSEA. The whole variable domain, remainder taken from reference TRBV29-1 and TRBJ1-4, is SAVISQKPSRDICQRGTSLTIQCQVDSQVTMMFWYRQQPGQSLTLIATANQGSEATYESGFVIDKFPISRPNLTFSTLTVSNMSPEDSSIYLCSVSGTGGEELFFGSGTQLSVL.

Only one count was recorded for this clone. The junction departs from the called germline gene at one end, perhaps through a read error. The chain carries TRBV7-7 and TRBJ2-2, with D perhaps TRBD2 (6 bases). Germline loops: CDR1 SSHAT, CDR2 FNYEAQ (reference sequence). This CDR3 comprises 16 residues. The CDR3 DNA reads TGTGCTAGCAGCTTAGGTGGGGGGATGGGGGCCGGGGAGCTGTTTTTT. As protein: CASSLGGGMGAGELFF. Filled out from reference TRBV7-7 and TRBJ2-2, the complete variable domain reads GAGVSQSPRYKVTKRGQDVTLRCDPISSHATLYWYQQALGQGPEFLTYFNYEAQPDKSGLPSDRFSAERPEGSISTLTIQRTEQRDSAMYRCASSLGGGMGAGELFFGEGSRLTVL.

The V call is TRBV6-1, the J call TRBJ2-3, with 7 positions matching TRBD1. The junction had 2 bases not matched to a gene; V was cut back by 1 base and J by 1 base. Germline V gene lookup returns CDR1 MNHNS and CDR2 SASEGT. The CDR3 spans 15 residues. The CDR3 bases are TGTGCCAGCAGTGAAGGACAGGGCCGCACAGATACGCAGTATTTT. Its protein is CASSEGQGRTDTQYF.

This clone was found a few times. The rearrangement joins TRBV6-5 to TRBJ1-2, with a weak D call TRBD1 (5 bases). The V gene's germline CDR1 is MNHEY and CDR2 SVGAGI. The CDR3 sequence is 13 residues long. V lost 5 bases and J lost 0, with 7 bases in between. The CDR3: CASSPTANYGYTF. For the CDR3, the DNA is TGTGCCAGCAGTCCGACAGCTAACTATGGCTACACCTTC.

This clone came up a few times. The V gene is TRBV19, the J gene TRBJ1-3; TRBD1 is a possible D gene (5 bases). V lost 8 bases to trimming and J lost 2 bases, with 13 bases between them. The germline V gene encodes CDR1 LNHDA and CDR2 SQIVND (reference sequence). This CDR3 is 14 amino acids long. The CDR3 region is CASWKAGPGNTIYF. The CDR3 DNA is TGTGCCAGTTGGAAGGCAGGGCCTGGAAACACCATATATTTT.

The CDR3 loop is CASSFGGSGGAGGRNEQYF. In DNA form, the CDR3 reads TGTGCCAGCAGCTTTGGGGGATCCGGGGGGGCGGGGGGCCGGAACGAGCAGTACTTC. V and J are TRBV5-4 and TRBJ2-7; 8 bases are shared with TRBD2. CDR1 and CDR2 from the germline V gene are SGHNT and YYREEE (reference sequence). This CDR3 has 19 residues. V was pared by 2 bases and J by 5 bases, with 21 bases of the junction left unmatched.

The CDR3 DNA follows: TGTGCCAGCAGTTACGGTACAGGGACCAGAAAAGCTTTCTTT. Translated, it gives CASSYGTGTRKAFF. The gene calls are TRBV6-5 and TRBJ1-1, with a possible D match to TRBD1 (6 bases). The CDR3 is made up of 14 amino acids. Trimming left V 2 bases short and J 9 bases short, with 16 bases between. Germline V gene data show CDR1 as MNHEY and CDR2 as SVGAGI.

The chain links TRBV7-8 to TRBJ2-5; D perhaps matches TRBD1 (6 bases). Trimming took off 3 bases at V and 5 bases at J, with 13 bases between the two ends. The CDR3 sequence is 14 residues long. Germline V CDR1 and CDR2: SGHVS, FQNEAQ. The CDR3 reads CASSFTGPGETQYF. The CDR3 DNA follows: TGTGCCAGCAGCTTTACAGGGCCGGGGGAGACCCAGTACTTC.

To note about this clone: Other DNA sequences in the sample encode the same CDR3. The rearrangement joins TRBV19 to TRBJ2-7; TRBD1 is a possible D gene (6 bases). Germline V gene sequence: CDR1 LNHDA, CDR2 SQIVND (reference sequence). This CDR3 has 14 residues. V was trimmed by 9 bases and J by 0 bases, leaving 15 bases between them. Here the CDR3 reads CASSPGTHSYEQYF. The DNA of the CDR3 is TGTGCCAGCAGCCCCGGGACACACTCCTACGAGCAGTACTTC.